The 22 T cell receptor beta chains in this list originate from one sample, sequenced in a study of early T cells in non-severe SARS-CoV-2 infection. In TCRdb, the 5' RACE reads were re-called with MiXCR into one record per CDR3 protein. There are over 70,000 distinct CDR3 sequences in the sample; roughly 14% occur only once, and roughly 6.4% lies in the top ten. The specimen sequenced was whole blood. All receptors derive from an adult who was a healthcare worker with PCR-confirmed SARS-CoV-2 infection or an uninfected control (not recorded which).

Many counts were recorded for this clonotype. CDR3 bases: TGTGCCAGCAGCCCAGGCGCGGGGGATCGACCCAGAAATGAGCAGTTCTTC. Encoded protein: CASSPGAGDRPRNEQFF. This chain connects TRBV3-1 to TRBJ2-1; 7 positions agree with TRBD2. This CDR3 comprises 17 residues. The germline gives CDR1 LGHDT, CDR2 YNNKEL (reference sequence). The trim removed 4 bases at V and 7 bases at J, leaving 16 bases unmatched.

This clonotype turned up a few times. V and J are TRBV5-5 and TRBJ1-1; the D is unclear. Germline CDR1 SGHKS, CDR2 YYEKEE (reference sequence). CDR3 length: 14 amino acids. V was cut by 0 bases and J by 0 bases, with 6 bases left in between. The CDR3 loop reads CASSLEIMNTEAFF. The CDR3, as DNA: TGTGCCAGCAGCTTGGAGATCATGAACACTGAAGCTTTCTTT. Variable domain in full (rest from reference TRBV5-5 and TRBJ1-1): DAGVTQSPTHLIKTRGQQVTLRCSPISGHKSVSWYQQVLGQGPQFIFQYYEKEERGRGNFPDRFSARQFPNYSSELNVNALLLGDSALYLCASSLEIMNTEAFFGQGTRLTVV.

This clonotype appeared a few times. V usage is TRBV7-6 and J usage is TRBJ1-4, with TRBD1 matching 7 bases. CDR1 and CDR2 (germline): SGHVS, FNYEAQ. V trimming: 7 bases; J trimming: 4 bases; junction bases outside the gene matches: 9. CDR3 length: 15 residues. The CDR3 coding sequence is TGTGCCAGCACCGCAACAGGGGAGGTTAATGAAAAACTGTTTTTT. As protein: CASTATGEVNEKLFF.

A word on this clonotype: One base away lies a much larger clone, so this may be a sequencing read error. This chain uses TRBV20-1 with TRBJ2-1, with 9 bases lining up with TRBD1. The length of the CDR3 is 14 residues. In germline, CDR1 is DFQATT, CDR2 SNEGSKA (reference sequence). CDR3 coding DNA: TGCGGTGCGACTGGGGACAGGGTGGGCAATGAGCAGTTCTTC. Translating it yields CGATGDRVGNEQFF.

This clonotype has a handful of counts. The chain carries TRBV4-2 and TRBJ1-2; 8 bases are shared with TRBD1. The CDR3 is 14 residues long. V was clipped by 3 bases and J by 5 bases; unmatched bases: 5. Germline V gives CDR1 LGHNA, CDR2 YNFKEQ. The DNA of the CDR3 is TGTGCCAGCAGCCAGACAGGGGAGGGATATGGCTACACCTTC. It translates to CASSQTGEGYGYTF.

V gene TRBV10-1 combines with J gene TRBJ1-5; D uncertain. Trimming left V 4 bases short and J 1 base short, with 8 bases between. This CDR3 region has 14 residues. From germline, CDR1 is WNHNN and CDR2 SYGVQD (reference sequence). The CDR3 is CASSGGRSNQPQHF. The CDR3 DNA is TGCGCCAGCAGTGGAGGTAGGAGCAATCAGCCCCAGCATTTT.

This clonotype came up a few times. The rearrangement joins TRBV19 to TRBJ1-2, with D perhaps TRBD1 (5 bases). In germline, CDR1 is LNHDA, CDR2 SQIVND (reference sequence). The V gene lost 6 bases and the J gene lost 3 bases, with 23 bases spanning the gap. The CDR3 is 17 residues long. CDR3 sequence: CASSLPTARAFDYGYTF. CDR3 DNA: TGTGCCAGTAGCCTCCCGACGGCCAGGGCTTTCGACTATGGCTACACCTTC.

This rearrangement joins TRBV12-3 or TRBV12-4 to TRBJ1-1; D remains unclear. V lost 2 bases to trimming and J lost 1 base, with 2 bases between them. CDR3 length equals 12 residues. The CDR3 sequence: CASSLQNTEAFF. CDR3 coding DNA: TGTGCCAGCAGTTTACAGAACACTGAAGCTTTCTTT.

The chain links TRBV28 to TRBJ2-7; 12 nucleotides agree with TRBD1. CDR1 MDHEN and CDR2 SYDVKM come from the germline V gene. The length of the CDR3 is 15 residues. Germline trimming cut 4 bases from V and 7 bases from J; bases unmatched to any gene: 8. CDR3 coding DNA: TGTGCCAGCAGTTCGCCGGGACAGGGGGCCCAAGAGCAGTACTTC. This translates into CASSSPGQGAQEQYF.

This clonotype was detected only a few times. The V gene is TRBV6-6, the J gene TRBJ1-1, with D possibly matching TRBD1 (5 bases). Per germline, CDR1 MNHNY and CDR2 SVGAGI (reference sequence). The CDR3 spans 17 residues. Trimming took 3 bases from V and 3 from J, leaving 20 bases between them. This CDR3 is CASSYGATAILDTEAFF. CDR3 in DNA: TGTGCCAGCAGTTATGGGGCGACAGCGATTTTAGACACTGAAGCTTTCTTT.

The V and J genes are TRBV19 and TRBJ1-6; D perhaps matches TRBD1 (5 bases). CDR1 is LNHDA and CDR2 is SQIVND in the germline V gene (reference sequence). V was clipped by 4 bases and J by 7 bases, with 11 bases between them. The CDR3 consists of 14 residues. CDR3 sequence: CASSSGTENSPLHF. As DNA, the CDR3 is TGTGCCAGTAGTAGCGGGACGGAGAATTCACCCCTCCACTTT.

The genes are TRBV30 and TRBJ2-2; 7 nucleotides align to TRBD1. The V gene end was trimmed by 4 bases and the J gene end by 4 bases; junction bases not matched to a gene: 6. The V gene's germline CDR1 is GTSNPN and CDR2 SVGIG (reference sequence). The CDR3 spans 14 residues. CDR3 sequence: CAWIDRAPTGELFF. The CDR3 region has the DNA TGTGCCTGGATTGACAGGGCACCCACCGGGGAGCTGTTTTTT.

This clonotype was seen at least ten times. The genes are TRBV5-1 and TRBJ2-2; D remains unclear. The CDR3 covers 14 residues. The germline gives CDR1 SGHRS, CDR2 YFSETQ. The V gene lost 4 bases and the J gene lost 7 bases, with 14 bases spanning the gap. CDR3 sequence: CASSPSSGIGELFF. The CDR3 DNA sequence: TGCGCCAGCAGCCCCAGTAGTGGGATCGGGGAGCTGTTTTTT.

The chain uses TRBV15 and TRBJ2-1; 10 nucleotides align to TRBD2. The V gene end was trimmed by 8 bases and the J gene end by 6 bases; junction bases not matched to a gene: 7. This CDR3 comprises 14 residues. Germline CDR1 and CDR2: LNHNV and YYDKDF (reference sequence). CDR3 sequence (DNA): TGTGCCACCTGGCTAGCGGGAGACCCCAATGAGCAGTTCTTC. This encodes CATWLAGDPNEQFF.

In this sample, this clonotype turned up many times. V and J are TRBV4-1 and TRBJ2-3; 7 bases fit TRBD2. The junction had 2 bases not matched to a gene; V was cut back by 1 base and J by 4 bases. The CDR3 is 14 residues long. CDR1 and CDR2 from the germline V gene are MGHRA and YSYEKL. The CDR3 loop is CASSQGLAADTQYF. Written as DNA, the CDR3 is TGCGCCAGCAGCCAAGGGCTAGCGGCAGATACGCAGTATTTT.

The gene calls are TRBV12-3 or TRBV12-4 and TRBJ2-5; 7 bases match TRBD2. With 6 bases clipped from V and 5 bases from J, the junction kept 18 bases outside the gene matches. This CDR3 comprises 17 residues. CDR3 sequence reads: CASRPRGRGSPGETQYF. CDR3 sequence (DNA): TGTGCCAGCAGGCCCCGAGGGCGCGGGAGCCCCGGGGAGACCCAGTACTTC.

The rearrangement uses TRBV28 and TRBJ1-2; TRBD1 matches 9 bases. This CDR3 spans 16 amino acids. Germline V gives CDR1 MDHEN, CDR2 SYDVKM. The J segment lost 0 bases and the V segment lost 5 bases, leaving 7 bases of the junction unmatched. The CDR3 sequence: CASSRDRELANYGYTF. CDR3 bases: TGTGCCAGCAGTCGGGACAGGGAATTGGCTAACTATGGCTACACCTTC.

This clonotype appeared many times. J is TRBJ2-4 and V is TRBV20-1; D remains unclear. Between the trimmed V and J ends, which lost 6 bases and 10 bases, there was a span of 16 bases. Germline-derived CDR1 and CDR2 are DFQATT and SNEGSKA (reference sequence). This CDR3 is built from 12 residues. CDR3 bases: TGCAGTGCCATGGGTCCCCTTAAAATTCAGTACTTC. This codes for CSAMGPLKIQYF.

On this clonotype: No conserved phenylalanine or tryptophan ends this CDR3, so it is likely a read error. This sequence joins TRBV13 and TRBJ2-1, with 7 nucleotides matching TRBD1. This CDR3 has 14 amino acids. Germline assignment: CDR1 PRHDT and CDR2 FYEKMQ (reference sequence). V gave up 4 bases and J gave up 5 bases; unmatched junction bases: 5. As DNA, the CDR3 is TGTGCCAGCAGCTGGGGGACAGTTAACAATGAGCAGTTCTTG. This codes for CASSWGTVNNEQFL.

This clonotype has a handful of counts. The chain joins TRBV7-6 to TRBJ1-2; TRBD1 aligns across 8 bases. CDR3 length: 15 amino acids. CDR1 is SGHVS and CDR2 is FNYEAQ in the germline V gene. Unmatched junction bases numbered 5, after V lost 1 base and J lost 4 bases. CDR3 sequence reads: CASSLGDRTLYGYTF. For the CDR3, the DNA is TGTGCCAGCAGCTTAGGGGACAGGACCCTCTATGGCTACACCTTC.

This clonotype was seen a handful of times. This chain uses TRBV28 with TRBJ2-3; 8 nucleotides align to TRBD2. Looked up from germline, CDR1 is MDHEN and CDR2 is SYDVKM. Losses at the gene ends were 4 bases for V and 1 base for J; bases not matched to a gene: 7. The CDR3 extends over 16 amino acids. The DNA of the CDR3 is TGTGCCAGCAGTTCCCTTCTAGCGGGCCGCACAGATACGCAGTATTTT. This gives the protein CASSSLLAGRTDTQYF.

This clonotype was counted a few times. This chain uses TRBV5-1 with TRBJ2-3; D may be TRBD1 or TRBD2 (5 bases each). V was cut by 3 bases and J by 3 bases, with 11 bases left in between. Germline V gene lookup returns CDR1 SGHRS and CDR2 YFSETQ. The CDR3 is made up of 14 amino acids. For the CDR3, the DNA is TGCGCCAGCAGCTCGCGGGCAGGGACAGATACGCAGTATTTT. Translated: CASSSRAGTDTQYF. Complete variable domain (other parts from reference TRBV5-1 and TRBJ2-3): KAGVTQTPRYLIKTRGQQVTLSCSPISGHRSVSWYQQTPGQGLQFLFEYFSETQRNKGNFPGRFSGRQFSNSRSEMNVSTLELGDSALYLCASSSRAGTDTQYFGPGTRLTVL.